This T cell receptor (beta chain) was recovered during a study of identical twins. Each CDR3 protein gets one entry after TCRdb re-called the 5' RACE reads with MiXCR. Here the sample spans around 530,000 distinct CDR3 sequences, roughly 15% being singletons. Per germline, CDR1 SGHKS and CDR2 YYEKEE (reference sequence). V gave up 0 bases and J gave up 2 bases, with 12 bases separating them. CDR3 length: 16 amino acids. Another study also made use of these data, one on yellow fever vaccine responses in identical twins.

The sequenced sample was CD4+ T cells sorted from blood. The receptor's source is a woman younger than 30 in good health. The chain is built from TRBV5-5 and TRBJ2-4, with unresolved D. CDR3 sequence reads: CASSLVHTDPKNIQYF. DNA for the CDR3: TGTGCCAGCAGCTTGGTGCACACAGATCCCAAAAACATTCAGTACTTC.